Sequencing of this TCR beta chain was carried out in a study of tumor-infiltrating lymphocytes in primary liver carcinoma. Study-wide results and caveats: The study found a significantly higher top-250-clone fraction in tumors than in blood (p = 0.039). Pairs comparing tumor with adjacent tissue or blood overlapped less than pairs drawn from tumor regions.

A constant-region primer primed TCR beta cDNA synthesis from about 490 ng of total RNA. Libraries covering TCR beta were generated through three nested multiplex PCR rounds (using a slightly modified ARM-PCR). The opening two PCR rounds, around 9 cycles each, paired TRBV1-TRBV30 forward primers with a C-beta reverse primer. TCRdb re-derived calls from the multiplex PCR reads in MiXCR, one entry per CDR3 protein. The table shows around 190,000 distinct CDR3 sequences, with around 81% occurring only once. About this clonotype: Its antigen remains unidentified. Its ends do not fully match the called genes, so a read error is possible.

This CDR3 spans 14 amino acids. Germline V gene sequence: CDR1 SQVTM, CDR2 ANQGSEA. Co-extraction yielded RNA and DNA from roughly 21-30 mg of unsorted bulk tissue. The chain combines TRBV29-1 with TRBJ1-3; no clear D. The TCR comes from a man aged 35-49 years with primary liver carcinoma and hepatitis B virus infection. Sequenced sample: tumor tissue from primary liver carcinoma. The CDR3 DNA reads TGCAGCGGGCTCAGGAGCCTCACTGGAAACACCATTTATTTT. Encoded protein: CSGLRSLTGNTIYF.